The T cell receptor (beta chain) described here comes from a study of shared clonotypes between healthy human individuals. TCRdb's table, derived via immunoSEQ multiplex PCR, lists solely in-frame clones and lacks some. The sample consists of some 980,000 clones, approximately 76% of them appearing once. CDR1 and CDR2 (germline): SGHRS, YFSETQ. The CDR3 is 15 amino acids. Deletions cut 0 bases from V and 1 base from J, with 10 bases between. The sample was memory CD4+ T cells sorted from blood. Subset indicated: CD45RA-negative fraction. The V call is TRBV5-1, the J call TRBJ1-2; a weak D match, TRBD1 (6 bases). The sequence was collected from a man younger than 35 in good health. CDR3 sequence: CASSLEGDRNYGYTF. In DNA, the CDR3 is TGCGCCAGCAGCTTGGAGGGGGATCGTAACTATGGCTACACCTTC.